This T cell receptor beta chain is drawn from a study of T cell changes during pregnancy in multiple sclerosis. TCRdb keeps only in-frame clones here, not all; method: immunoSEQ multiplex PCR. The table shows some 80,000 clones, with 90% to 95% occurring only once. The CDR3 contains 15 residues. Germline CDR1 and CDR2: MNHEY and SVGAGI. V was pared by 6 bases and J by 9 bases, with 8 bases of the junction left unmatched. This receptor was obtained from a female donor with multiple sclerosis, enrolled in a pregnancy study. The V gene is TRBV6-5, the J gene TRBJ2-1; 13 bases line up with TRBD2. Sequencing used CD4+ T cells from peripheral blood mononuclear cells, obtained after pregnancy. In nucleotides, the CDR3 is TGTGCCAGCAGCCCCGGACTAGCGGGAGTCGGTGAGCAGTTCTTC. Protein product: CASSPGLAGVGEQFF.